Listed below are T cell receptor beta chains from one sample, sequenced in a study of T cell changes during pregnancy in multiple sclerosis. Sequencing used immunoSEQ multiplex PCR; TCRdb keeps in-frame clones, though not all of them. Of some 94,000 clones detected, roughly 90% appear once; the ten largest clones hold 1.5% to 2%. Specimen: peripheral blood, collected in the first trimester of pregnancy. The receptor source for this set is a female donor in good health, enrolled as a control in a pregnancy study. The CDR3 runs from the conserved cysteine through the conserved F or W. The D gene is left open where the match is weak. Rows give clone size only sometimes, using once, few, many, or a class for an expanded clone.

cdr3_nt | cdr3_aa | clone_size | v_call | d_call | cdr3_length | j_call
TGTGCCAGCAGTTTAGTATATCGCGTCGTCGGCTACACCTTC | CASSLVYRVVGYTF | NA | TRBV27 | NA | 14 | TRBJ1-2
TGTGCCACCAGCGTCCGCGGGATAGCGGACACTGAAGCTTTCTTT | CATSVRGIADTEAFF | NA | TRBV15 | NA | 15 | TRBJ1-1
TGTGCCAGCAGGAGACGGAGAGCGGGCGGCGGGACCCAGTACTTC | CASRRRRAGGGTQYF | NA | TRBV27 | NA | 15 | TRBJ2-5
TGTGCCAGCAGCTTAGCCCCAGACAAATTGGATTTT | CASSLAPDKLDF | NA | TRBV7-6 | NA | 12 | TRBJ1-3
TGCAGCGTCAGGGTCGCCTACAATGAGCAGTTCTTC | CSVRVAYNEQFF | once | TRBV29-1 | NA | 12 | TRBJ2-1
TGCGCCAGCAGCTTGAGCTCGGGGGTCCCACCCCTCCACTTT | CASSLSSGVPPLHF | once | TRBV5-1 | NA | 14 | TRBJ1-6
TGTGCCAGCAGCTCCTACAGGGACCCAAGCAATCAGCCCCAGCATTTT | CASSSYRDPSNQPQHF | NA | TRBV7-2 | NA | 16 | TRBJ1-5
TGTGCCAGCAGTGAATACAGGGGGGATGGCTACACCTTC | CASSEYRGDGYTF | NA | TRBV25-1 | TRBD1 | 13 | TRBJ1-2
TGCGCCAGCAGCTTTATGCCGGGACAGGGGACAGATACGCAGTATTTT | CASSFMPGQGTDTQYF | NA | TRBV5-1 | TRBD1 | 16 | TRBJ2-3
TGTGCCAGCAGTTTGGACAGTCCCTACAATGAGCAGTTCTTC | CASSLDSPYNEQFF | NA | TRBV6-6 | NA | 14 | TRBJ2-1
TGCGCCAGCAGTCTCTGGACAGGTCAGGCAGATACGCAGTATTTT | CASSLWTGQADTQYF | NA | TRBV4-1 | TRBD1 | 15 | TRBJ2-3
TGCGCCAGCCGCGTCGGAGTGGATTCACCCCTCCACTTT | CASRVGVDSPLHF | NA | TRBV5-1 | NA | 13 | TRBJ1-6
TGTGCCAGCAAATTCGGGGGGCGCGATGGCTACACCTTC | CASKFGGRDGYTF | NA | TRBV28 | NA | 13 | TRBJ1-2
TGTGCCAGCAGTTTGACAGGGAACACCGGGGAGCTGTTTTTT | CASSLTGNTGELFF | NA | TRBV28 | NA | 14 | TRBJ2-2
TGTGCCAGCAGCCAGTATAGAGGCGGGGAGCTGTTTTTT | CASSQYRGGELFF | NA | TRBV4-2 | NA | 13 | TRBJ2-2
TGCGCCAGCAGCCAAGACGGGTCTCGGGGGGTTCAGTACTTC | CASSQDGSRGVQYF | NA | TRBV4-3 | TRBD2 | 14 | TRBJ2-4
TGTGCCAGCAGTAGCCGACGACCTGGAGGGACAGCTAATCAGCCCCAGCATTTT | CASSSRRPGGTANQPQHF | few | TRBV27 | TRBD1 | 18 | TRBJ1-5
TGCGCCAGCAGCCGGGGACAGACCTATGGCTACACCTTC | CASSRGQTYGYTF | NA | TRBV4-3 | TRBD1 | 13 | TRBJ1-2
TGTGCCAGCATGCCCCCAGGTCCTAACTATGGCTACACCTTC | CASMPPGPNYGYTF | NA | TRBV5-4 | NA | 14 | TRBJ1-2
TGTGCCAGCAGCACCCCTAGCGGGCAGAGCTCCTACGAGCAGTACTTC | CASSTPSGQSSYEQYF | NA | TRBV28 | TRBD2 | 16 | TRBJ2-7
TGCGCCAGCAGCAACCGGGACAGGGGGCACTACGAGCAGTACTTC | CASSNRDRGHYEQYF | NA | TRBV4-1 | TRBD1 | 15 | TRBJ2-7
TGCGCCAGCAGCCAACACAGGGGGACTAATGAAAAACTGTTTTTT | CASSQHRGTNEKLFF | NA | TRBV4-1 | TRBD1 | 15 | TRBJ1-4
TGTGCCAGCAGCTTAGACAGGGGGCGCGAAAAACTGTTTTTT | CASSLDRGREKLFF | NA | TRBV11-2 | TRBD1 | 14 | TRBJ1-4
TGTGCCTGGAGTGTCGGCAGGGCGGACTATGGCTACACCTTC | CAWSVGRADYGYTF | NA | TRBV30 | NA | 14 | TRBJ1-2
TGTGCCAGCAAGAGGGACATCACCATATATTTT | CASKRDITIYF | NA | TRBV6-6 | NA | 11 | TRBJ1-3
TGTGCCAGCAGCTTAAATGGCGCAGGGTCCTCTTACGAGCAGTACTTC | CASSLNGAGSSYEQYF | few | TRBV13 | NA | 16 | TRBJ2-7
TGTGCCAGCAGCTTGGGTCAGGGGGCGGCTAATGAAAAACTGTTTTTT | CASSLGQGAANEKLFF | NA | TRBV5-4 | TRBD1 | 16 | TRBJ1-4
TGTGCCAGCAGCCATAGTGCGGGGGCCGACCTGCTAGCCAAAAACATTCAGTACTTC | CASSHSAGADLLAKNIQYF | NA | TRBV7-8 | NA | 19 | TRBJ2-4
TGTGCCAGCAGCCCGACCCAGGACAGGGGGCTTGATACTGAAGCTTTCTTT | CASSPTQDRGLDTEAFF | NA | TRBV7-6 | TRBD1 | 17 | TRBJ1-1
TGCGCCAGCACCCAGAACACTGAAGCTTTCTTT | CASTQNTEAFF | NA | TRBV5-1 | NA | 11 | TRBJ1-1
TGTGCCAGCAGCTTAGTAGCCGGGACAGCCCAAGAGACCCAGTACTTC | CASSLVAGTAQETQYF | NA | TRBV11-2 | TRBD1 | 16 | TRBJ2-5
TGTGCCAGTCGGCGGGCTGGGGCCAACGTCCTGACTTTC | CASRRAGANVLTF | NA | TRBV7-8 | NA | 13 | TRBJ2-6
TGTGCCAGCAGTTTCGGACACGCAACTAATGAAAAACTGTTTTTT | CASSFGHATNEKLFF | NA | TRBV25-1 | NA | 15 | TRBJ1-4
TGTGCCAGCAGTTCCCGGGACAGCGCTAACTACGAGCAGTACTTC | CASSSRDSANYEQYF | NA | TRBV6-1 | TRBD1 | 15 | TRBJ2-7
TGTGCCAGCAGTTACCATACAAACAGGGCGGGGGAGCTGTTTTTT | CASSYHTNRAGELFF | NA | TRBV6-5 | NA | 15 | TRBJ2-2
TGTGCCAGCAGCCCACAGGGGGAGGCTGAAGCTTTCTTT | CASSPQGEAEAFF | medium-sized | TRBV7-9 | TRBD1 | 13 | TRBJ1-1
TGTGCCTGGAGTGGGCCGGGACAGGGTAATTCACCCCTCCACTTT | CAWSGPGQGNSPLHF | NA | TRBV30 | TRBD1 | 15 | TRBJ1-6
TGTGCCAGCACCATTGGGGGGGGGCCACGCCGGGAGCAGTTCTTC | CASTIGGGPRREQFF | NA | TRBV5-5 | NA | 15 | TRBJ2-1
TGTGCCAGTAGTGTCTGGGGAGGAAGGACTGAAGCTTTCTTT | CASSVWGGRTEAFF | NA | TRBV19 | NA | 14 | TRBJ1-1
TGTGCCAGCAGCCAGGGCGGGACCAAGAGCTCCTACGAGCAGTACTTC | CASSQGGTKSSYEQYF | NA | TRBV7-2 | NA | 16 | TRBJ2-7
TGCGCCAGCAGCCAACGGGACAGGGGGGACTATGGCTACACCTTC | CASSQRDRGDYGYTF | NA | TRBV4-3 | TRBD1 | 15 | TRBJ1-2
TGTGCCTGGGTTGACTCGAACTATGGCTACACCTTC | CAWVDSNYGYTF | NA | TRBV30 | NA | 12 | TRBJ1-2
TGTGCCAGCAGCCTAAGGACAGGGCAGGGTAATTCACCCCTCCACTTT | CASSLRTGQGNSPLHF | NA | TRBV7-6 | TRBD1 | 16 | TRBJ1-6
TGTGCCAGTAAAAAAGGACTAGATAAAGGTACGCAGTATTTT | CASKKGLDKGTQYF | NA | TRBV19 | TRBD2 | 14 | TRBJ2-3
TGTGCCAGCTCATCCGGGACTAGCGGTTACGAGCAGTACTTC | CASSSGTSGYEQYF | NA | TRBV18 | TRBD2 | 14 | TRBJ2-7
TGTGCCAGCAGCTTACAGGGAAACTATGGCTACACCTTC | CASSLQGNYGYTF | NA | TRBV11-1 | NA | 13 | TRBJ1-2
TGTGCCAGCAGCCCCCTCGGGAAAGGTTCACCCCTCCACTTT | CASSPLGKGSPLHF | once | TRBV9 | NA | 14 | TRBJ1-6
TGTGCCAGCAGCCAGGCCGTCGCAGGGGCCATGAACACTGAAGCTTTCTTT | CASSQAVAGAMNTEAFF | NA | TRBV7-8 | NA | 17 | TRBJ1-1
TGTGCCAGTAGTAACGGGAGACATTACAATGAGCAGTTCTTC | CASSNGRHYNEQFF | NA | TRBV19 | NA | 14 | TRBJ2-1